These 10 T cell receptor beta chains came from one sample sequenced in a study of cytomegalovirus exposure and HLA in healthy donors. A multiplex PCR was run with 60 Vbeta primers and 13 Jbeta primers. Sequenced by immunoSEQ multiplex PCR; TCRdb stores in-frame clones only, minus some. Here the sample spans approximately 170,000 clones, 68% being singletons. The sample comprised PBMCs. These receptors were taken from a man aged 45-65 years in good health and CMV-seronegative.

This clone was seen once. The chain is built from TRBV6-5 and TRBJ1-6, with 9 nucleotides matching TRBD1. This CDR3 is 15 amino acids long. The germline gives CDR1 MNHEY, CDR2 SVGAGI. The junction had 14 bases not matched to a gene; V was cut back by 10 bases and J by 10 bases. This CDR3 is CATSRDRDQGSPLHF. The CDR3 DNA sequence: TGTGCCACCAGCCGGGACAGGGATCAGGGCTCACCCCTCCACTTT.

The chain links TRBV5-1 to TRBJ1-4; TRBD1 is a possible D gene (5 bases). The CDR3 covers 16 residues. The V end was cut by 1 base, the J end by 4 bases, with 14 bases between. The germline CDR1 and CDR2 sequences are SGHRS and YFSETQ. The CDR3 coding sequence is TGCGCCAGCAGCTTGCTAACTACAGGCCATAATGAAAAACTGTTTTTT. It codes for CASSLLTTGHNEKLFF.

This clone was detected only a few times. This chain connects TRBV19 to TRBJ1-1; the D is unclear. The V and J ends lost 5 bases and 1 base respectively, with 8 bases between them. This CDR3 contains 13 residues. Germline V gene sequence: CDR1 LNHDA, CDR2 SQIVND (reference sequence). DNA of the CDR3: TGTGCCAGTAGTGGGAGGCCGAACACTGAAGCTTTCTTT. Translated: CASSGRPNTEAFF.

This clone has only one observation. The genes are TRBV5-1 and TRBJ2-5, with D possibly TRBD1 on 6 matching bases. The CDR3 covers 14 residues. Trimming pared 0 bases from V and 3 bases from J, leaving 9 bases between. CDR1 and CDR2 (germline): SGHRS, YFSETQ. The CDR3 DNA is TGCGCCAGCAGCTTGGTCGGACAGAAAGAGACCCAGTACTTC. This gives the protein CASSLVGQKETQYF. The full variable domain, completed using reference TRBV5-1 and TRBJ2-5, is KAGVTQTPRYLIKTRGQQVTLSCSPISGHRSVSWYQQTPGQGLQFLFEYFSETQRNKGNFPGRFSGRQFSNSRSEMNVSTLELGDSALYLCASSLVGQKETQYFGPGTRLLVL.

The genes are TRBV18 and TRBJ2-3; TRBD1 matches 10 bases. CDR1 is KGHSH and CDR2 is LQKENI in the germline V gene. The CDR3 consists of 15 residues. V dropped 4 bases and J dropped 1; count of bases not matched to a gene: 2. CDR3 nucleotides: TGTGCCAGCTCACGTGGACAGGGGGGCACAGATACGCAGTATTTT. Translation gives CASSRGQGGTDTQYF.

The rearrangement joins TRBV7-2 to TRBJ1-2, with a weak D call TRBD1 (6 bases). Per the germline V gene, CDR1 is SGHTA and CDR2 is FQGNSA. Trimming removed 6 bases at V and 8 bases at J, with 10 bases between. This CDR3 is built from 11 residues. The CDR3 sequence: CASSSGVGYTF. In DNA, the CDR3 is TGTGCCAGCAGTTCAGGGGTCGGCTACACCTTC.

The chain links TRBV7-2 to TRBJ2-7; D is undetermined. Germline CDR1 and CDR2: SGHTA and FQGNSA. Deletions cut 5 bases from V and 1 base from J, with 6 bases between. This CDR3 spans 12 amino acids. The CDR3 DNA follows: TGTGCCAGCAGCCTCACATCCTACGAGCAGTACTTC. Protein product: CASSLTSYEQYF.

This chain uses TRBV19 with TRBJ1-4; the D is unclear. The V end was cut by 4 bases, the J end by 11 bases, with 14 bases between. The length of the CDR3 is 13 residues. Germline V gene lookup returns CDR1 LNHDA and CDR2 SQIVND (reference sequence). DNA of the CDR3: TGTGCCAGTAGTACAGACCGGGGTACGAAACTGTTTTTT. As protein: CASSTDRGTKLFF.

The CDR3 protein is CASSQDLALGGNEQFF. The CDR3 DNA follows: TGCGCCAGCAGCCAAGATCTCGCCCTAGGAGGTAATGAGCAGTTCTTC. The rearrangement uses TRBV4-1 and TRBJ2-1; perhaps TRBD2 as D (5 bases). This CDR3 contains 16 residues. V gave up 0 bases and J gave up 7 bases, with 16 bases separating them. The V gene's germline CDR1 is MGHRA and CDR2 YSYEKL.

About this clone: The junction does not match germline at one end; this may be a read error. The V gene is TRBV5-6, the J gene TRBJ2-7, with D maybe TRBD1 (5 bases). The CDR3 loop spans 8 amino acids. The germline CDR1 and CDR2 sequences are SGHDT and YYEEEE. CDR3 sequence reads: CPRDEQYF. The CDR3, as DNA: TGCCCCAGGGACGAGCAGTACTTC.